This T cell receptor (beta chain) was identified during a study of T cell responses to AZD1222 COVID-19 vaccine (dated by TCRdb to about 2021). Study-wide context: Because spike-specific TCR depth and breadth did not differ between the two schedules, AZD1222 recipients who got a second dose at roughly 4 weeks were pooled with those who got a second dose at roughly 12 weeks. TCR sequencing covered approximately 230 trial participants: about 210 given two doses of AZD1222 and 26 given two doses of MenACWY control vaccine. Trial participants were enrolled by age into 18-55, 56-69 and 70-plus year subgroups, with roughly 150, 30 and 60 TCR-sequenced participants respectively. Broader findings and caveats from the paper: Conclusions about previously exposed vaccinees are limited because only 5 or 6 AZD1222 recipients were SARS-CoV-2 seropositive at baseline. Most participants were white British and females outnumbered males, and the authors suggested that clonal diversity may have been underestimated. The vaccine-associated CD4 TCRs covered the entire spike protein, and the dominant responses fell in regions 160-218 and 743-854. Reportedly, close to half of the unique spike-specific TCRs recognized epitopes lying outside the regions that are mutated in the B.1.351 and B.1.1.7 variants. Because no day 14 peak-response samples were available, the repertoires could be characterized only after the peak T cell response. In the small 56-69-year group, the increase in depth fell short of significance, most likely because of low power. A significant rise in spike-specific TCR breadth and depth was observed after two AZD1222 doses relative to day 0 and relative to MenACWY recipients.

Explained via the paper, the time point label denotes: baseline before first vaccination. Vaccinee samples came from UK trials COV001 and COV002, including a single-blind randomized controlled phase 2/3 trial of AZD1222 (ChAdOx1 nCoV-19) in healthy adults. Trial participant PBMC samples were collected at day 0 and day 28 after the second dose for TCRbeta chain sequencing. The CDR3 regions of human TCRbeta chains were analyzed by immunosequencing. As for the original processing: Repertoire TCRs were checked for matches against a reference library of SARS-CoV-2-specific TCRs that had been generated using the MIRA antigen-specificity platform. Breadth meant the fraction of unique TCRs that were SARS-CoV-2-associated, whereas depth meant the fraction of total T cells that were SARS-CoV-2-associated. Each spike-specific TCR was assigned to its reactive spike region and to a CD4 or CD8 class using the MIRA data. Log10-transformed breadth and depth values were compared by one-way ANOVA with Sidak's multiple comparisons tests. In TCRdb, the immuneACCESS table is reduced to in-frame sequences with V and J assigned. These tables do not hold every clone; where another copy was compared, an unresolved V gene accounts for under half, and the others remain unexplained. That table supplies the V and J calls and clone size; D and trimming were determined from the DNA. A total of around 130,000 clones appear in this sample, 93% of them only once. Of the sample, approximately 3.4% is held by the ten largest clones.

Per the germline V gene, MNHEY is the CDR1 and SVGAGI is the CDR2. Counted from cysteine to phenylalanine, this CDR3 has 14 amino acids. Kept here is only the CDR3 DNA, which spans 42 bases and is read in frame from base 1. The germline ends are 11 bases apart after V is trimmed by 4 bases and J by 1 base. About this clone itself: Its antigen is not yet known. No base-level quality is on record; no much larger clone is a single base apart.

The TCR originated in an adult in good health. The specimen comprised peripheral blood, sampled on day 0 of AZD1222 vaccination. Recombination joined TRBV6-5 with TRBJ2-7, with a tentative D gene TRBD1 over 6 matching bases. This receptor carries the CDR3 CASSSQDSSYEQYF. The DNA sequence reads TGTGCCAGCAGTTCCCAGGACAGTTCCTACGAGCAGTACTTC.